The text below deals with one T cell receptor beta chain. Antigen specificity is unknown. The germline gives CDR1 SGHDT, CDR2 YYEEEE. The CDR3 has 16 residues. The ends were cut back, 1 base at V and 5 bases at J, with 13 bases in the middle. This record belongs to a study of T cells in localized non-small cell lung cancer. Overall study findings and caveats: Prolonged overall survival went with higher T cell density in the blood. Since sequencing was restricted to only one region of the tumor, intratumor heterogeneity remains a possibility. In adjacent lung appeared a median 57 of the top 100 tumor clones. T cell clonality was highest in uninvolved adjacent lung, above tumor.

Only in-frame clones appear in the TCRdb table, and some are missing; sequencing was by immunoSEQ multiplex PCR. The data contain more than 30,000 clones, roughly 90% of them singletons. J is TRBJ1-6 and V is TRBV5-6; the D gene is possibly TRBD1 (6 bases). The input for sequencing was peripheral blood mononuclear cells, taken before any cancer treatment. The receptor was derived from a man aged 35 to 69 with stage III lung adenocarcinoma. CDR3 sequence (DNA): TGTGCCAGCAGCTTGTACAGGGCAGGGAATAATTCACCCCTCCACTTT. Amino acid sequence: CASSLYRAGNNSPLHF.